This passage covers 28 T cell receptor beta chains from one sample sequenced in a study of long-term antiretroviral therapy in people with HIV. An immunoSEQ assay, version v3.0, was performed at survey level. Generated by immunoSEQ multiplex PCR, the TCRdb table keeps only in-frame clones and is missing some. This sample has approximately 15,000 clones; around 90% occur once, and the top ten carry 9.5% to 15%. The material was unsorted PBMCs, obtained 6.9 years after starting antiretroviral therapy. These receptors were taken from a man over 45 with HIV.

The rearrangement links TRBV7-2 to TRBJ1-1; D call uncertain. V was pared by 5 bases and J by 10 bases, with 11 bases between. CDR3 length: 11 residues. Per the germline V gene, CDR1 is SGHTA and CDR2 is FQGNSA. For the CDR3, the DNA is TGTGCCAGCAGCCCCCTGGTGGGAGCTTTCTTT. Translating it yields CASSPLVGAFF.

The V gene is TRBV10-3, the J gene TRBJ1-2; D ambiguous. V was pared by 3 bases and J by 4 bases, with 9 bases between. Germline V gene lookup returns CDR1 ENHRY and CDR2 SYGVKD. CDR3 length: 13 amino acids. The CDR3 bases are TGTGCCATCAGTGACGGTCAGCCCTATGGCTACACCTTC. It encodes CAISDGQPYGYTF.

CDR3 protein: CASTRSTGGISYGYTF. The CDR3 nucleotides are TGTGCCAGCACCAGATCGACAGGGGGGATTTCCTATGGCTACACCTTC. This chain joins TRBV14 and TRBJ1-2; 9 bases fit TRBD1. Germline CDR1 is SGHDN and CDR2 is FVKESK. V gave up 7 bases and J gave up 4 bases; unmatched junction bases: 13. There are 16 residues in the CDR3.

The genes are TRBV2 and TRBJ2-5; weak D call: TRBD2 (6 bases). Looked up from germline, CDR1 is SNHLY and CDR2 is FYNNEI. The V gene lost 3 bases and the J gene lost 0 bases, with 14 bases spanning the gap. The CDR3 has 16 amino acids. The CDR3 DNA reads TGTGCCAGCAGTGACCCACAGCGGGCAGACCAAGAGACCCAGTACTTC. It encodes CASSDPQRADQETQYF. Complete variable domain (other parts from reference TRBV2 and TRBJ2-5): EPEVTQTPSHQVTQMGQEVILRCVPISNHLYFYWYRQILGQKVEFLVSFYNNEISEKSEIFDDQFSVERPDGSNFTLKIRSTKLEDSAMYFCASSDPQRADQETQYFGPGTRLLVL.

The V gene is TRBV15, the J gene TRBJ2-3; D is unresolved. The V end lost 4 bases, the J end lost 6 bases, and 11 bases lay between the germline ends. The CDR3 runs to 13 residues. Germline-derived CDR1 and CDR2 are LNHNV and YYDKDF (reference sequence). CDR3: CATSTDVIDTQYF. The DNA of the CDR3 is TGTGCCACCAGCACAGACGTCATTGATACGCAGTATTTT.

This chain uses TRBV5-1 with TRBJ2-5, with D possibly TRBD2 on 6 matching bases. Trimming left V 2 bases short and J 2 bases short, with 7 bases between. The germline V gene encodes CDR1 SGHRS and CDR2 YFSETQ. There are 13 residues in the CDR3. CDR3 bases: TGCGCCAGCAGCTTTAGCGGTCAAGAGACCCAGTACTTC. It translates to CASSFSGQETQYF. The whole variable domain, filled in from reference TRBV5-1 and TRBJ2-5, reads KAGVTQTPRYLIKTRGQQVTLSCSPISGHRSVSWYQQTPGQGLQFLFEYFSETQRNKGNFPGRFSGRQFSNSRSEMNVSTLELGDSALYLCASSFSGQETQYFGPGTRLLVL.

The chain couples TRBV6-6 to TRBJ2-7; 7 nucleotides match TRBD1. V lost 4 bases and J lost 5; bases outside the gene matches: 11. The germline V gene encodes CDR1 MNHNY and CDR2 SVGAGI (reference sequence). This CDR3 comprises 15 residues. The CDR3 region is CASSSDRETRDEQYF. DNA of the CDR3: TGTGCCAGCAGTTCAGACAGGGAGACTCGGGACGAGCAGTACTTC.

Written as DNA, the CDR3 is TGTGCCAGCAGTTTGGGGACCCCTGCTTACAATGAGCAGTTCTTC. As protein: CASSLGTPAYNEQFF. The chain joins TRBV6-5 to TRBJ2-1; D tentatively reads TRBD1 or TRBD2 (5 bases each). There are 15 residues in the CDR3. Germline CDR1 and CDR2: MNHEY and SVGAGI. The ends were cut back, 4 bases at V and 4 bases at J, with 14 bases in the middle.

The CDR3: CASSFRGPNTGELFF. The CDR3 DNA follows: TGTGCCAGCAGCTTCCGCGGACCGAACACCGGGGAGCTGTTTTTT. The rearrangement joins TRBV5-6 to TRBJ2-2; no reliable D call. Trimming took 2 bases from V and 0 from J, leaving 8 bases between them. CDR3 length: 15 residues. CDR1 and CDR2 (germline): SGHDT, YYEEEE.

The chain is built from TRBV14 and TRBJ2-2, with D unclear. CDR1 is SGHDN and CDR2 is FVKESK in the germline V gene. The germline V and J ends were trimmed by 4 bases and 0 bases, with 9 bases remaining between them. This CDR3 comprises 15 residues. The CDR3 loop is CASSRHIANTGELFF. CDR3 DNA: TGTGCCAGCAGCCGCCATATCGCGAACACCGGGGAGCTGTTTTTT.

V and J are TRBV28 and TRBJ1-2; TRBD1 is a possible D gene (6 bases). The germline CDR1 and CDR2 sequences are MDHEN and SYDVKM. Trimming pared 1 base from V and 2 bases from J, leaving 14 bases between. The length of the CDR3 is 16 residues. As DNA, the CDR3 is TGTGCCAGCAGTTTATTGTCAGCAAGGGGGAACTATGGCTACACCTTC. It yields the protein CASSLLSARGNYGYTF.

The chain has TRBV29-1 and TRBJ2-5; 7 bases match TRBD2. CDR1 is SQVTM, CDR2 ANQGSEA, per germline. V was pared by 1 base and J by 5 bases, with 4 bases of the junction left unmatched. The CDR3 has 13 amino acids. CDR3 residues: CSVEGQGGETQYF. CDR3 in DNA: TGCAGCGTTGAAGGGCAGGGAGGGGAGACCCAGTACTTC.

J is TRBJ2-7 and V is TRBV27; 7 nucleotides align to TRBD1. The CDR3 is 15 amino acids. Germline loops: CDR1 MNHEY, CDR2 SMNVEV (reference sequence). V was pared by 4 bases and J by 4 bases, with 10 bases of the junction left unmatched. CDR3 DNA: TGTGCCAGCAGTTCCTTGGGACAGATTTTGTACGAGCAGTACTTC. Translating it yields CASSSLGQILYEQYF.

This clone was detected only once. This chain links TRBV5-1 with TRBJ2-7, with D uncertain. Trimming removed 0 bases from V and 2 bases from J, with 21 bases in between. Germline values: CDR1 SGHRS, CDR2 YFSETQ. This CDR3 is 18 amino acids long. CDR3 bases: TGCGCCAGCAGCTTGGAGCCAGGAGCTCTTAGATTTGCCTACGAGCAGTACTTC. It encodes CASSLEPGALRFAYEQYF.

The chain recombines TRBV7-9 with TRBJ2-7; D not certain. The CDR3 is 14 amino acids. Germline V gene sequence: CDR1 SEHNR, CDR2 FQNEAQ (reference sequence). The V end was cut by 1 base, the J end by 6 bases, with 13 bases between. The CDR3 coding sequence is TGTGCCAGCAGCTTAGGGTTGGCCGATCGCGAGCAGTACTTC. Protein sequence: CASSLGLADREQYF.

The rearrangement links TRBV30 to TRBJ2-5; 13 bases map to TRBD2. Germline V gene sequence: CDR1 GTSNPN, CDR2 SVGIG (reference sequence). The CDR3 is made up of 15 amino acids. V dropped 2 bases and J dropped 3; count of bases not matched to a gene: 3. CDR3 DNA: TGTGCCTGGAGTACCGGGACTAGCGGGAAAGAGACCCAGTACTTC. This translates into CAWSTGTSGKETQYF.

This chain connects TRBV4-1 to TRBJ2-7; 8 positions match TRBD2. With 1 base clipped from V and 2 bases from J, the junction kept 7 bases outside the gene matches. The V gene's germline CDR1 is MGHRA and CDR2 YSYEKL. This CDR3 comprises 16 residues. The CDR3 DNA is TGCGCCAGCAGCCAAGGGAGGGTAGCGGGAACCTACGAGCAGTACTTC. Protein sequence: CASSQGRVAGTYEQYF.

The genes are TRBV6-5 and TRBJ1-1; no reliable D call. V was trimmed by 0 bases and J by 8 bases, leaving 16 bases between them. The CDR3 runs to 15 residues. Germline V lookup: CDR1 MNHEY, CDR2 SVGAGI. The chain's CDR3 is CASSYSIVSAAEAFF. In nucleotides, the CDR3 is TGTGCCAGCAGTTACTCGATTGTGTCAGCAGCCGAAGCTTTCTTT.

V usage is TRBV30 and J usage is TRBJ1-5; 8 bases agree with TRBD1. The CDR3 consists of 17 residues. With V trimmed by 3 bases and J by 2 bases, 12 bases remained unmatched. The germline V gene encodes CDR1 GTSNPN and CDR2 SVGIG (reference sequence). The CDR3 protein is CAWSEPGGPIRNQPQHF. The CDR3 coding sequence is TGTGCCTGGAGCGAACCAGGGGGCCCGATTCGCAATCAGCCCCAGCATTTT.

The chain couples TRBV27 to TRBJ2-1; no definite D call. Trimming took 4 bases from V and 1 from J, leaving 5 bases between them. The CDR3 totals 13 residues. Germline lookup yields CDR1 MNHEY and CDR2 SMNVEV (reference sequence). This chain's CDR3 is CASSSASYNEQFF. DNA for the CDR3: TGTGCCAGCAGTTCGGCTTCCTACAATGAGCAGTTCTTC.

Note on this clone: A read error may produce the germline difference seen at one junction end. The V and J genes are TRBV5-4 and TRBJ2-7, with 8 bases fitting TRBD2. The CDR3 is 15 amino acids. Germline CDR1 is SGHNT and CDR2 is YYREEE (reference sequence). CDR3 DNA: TGCGCCAGCAGCCAAGCTAGGACTAGCTTCTACGAGCAGTACTTC. Amino acids: CASSQARTSFYEQYF.

The chain uses TRBV11-3 and TRBJ1-1; TRBD1 is a possible D gene (6 bases). Germline lookup yields CDR1 SGHNT and CDR2 YENEEA. V lost 3 bases and J 1 base, leaving 9 bases between the germline ends. The CDR3 consists of 14 residues. The CDR3 DNA reads TGTGCCAGCAGCTTGGGGGGCGGGAACACTGAAGCTTTCTTT. Its protein is CASSLGGGNTEAFF. Full variable domain (remainder filled in from reference TRBV11-3 and TRBJ1-1): EAGVVQSPRYKIIEKKQPVAFWCNPISGHNTLYWYLQNLGQGPELLIRYENEEAVDDSQLPKDRFSAERLKGVDSTLKIQPAELGDSAVYLCASSLGGGNTEAFFGQGTRLTVV.

This chain links TRBV19 with TRBJ1-4; TRBD1 agrees at 8 bases. CDR1 LNHDA and CDR2 SQIVND come from the germline V gene (reference sequence). The length of the CDR3 is 14 residues. V shed 5 bases, J shed 5 bases, and the junction held 4 bases outside the gene matches. This chain's CDR3 is CASSWRQGNEKLFF. Here the CDR3 DNA reads TGTGCCAGTAGTTGGAGACAGGGGAATGAAAAACTGTTTTTT.

This chain links TRBV11-2 with TRBJ2-1, with 11 bases aligning to TRBD2. This CDR3 has 16 amino acids. V lost 7 bases and J lost 7; bases outside the gene matches: 12. CDR1 is SGHAT, CDR2 FQNNGV, per germline. The CDR3 nucleotides read TGTGCCAGCACCGACCCCCTAGCGGGAGGCCGGAATGAGCAGTTCTTC. The encoded protein is CASTDPLAGGRNEQFF.

DNA of the CDR3: TGCGCCAGCAGCCAAGAGATAGCAGGGGGCGAGGAGGCCCAGCATTTT. This translates into CASSQEIAGGEEAQHF. The chain is built from TRBV4-1 and TRBJ1-5, with TRBD1 identical over 8 bases. With V trimmed by 0 bases and J by 11 bases, 12 bases remained unmatched. Germline CDR1 MGHRA, CDR2 YSYEKL. The CDR3 spans 16 residues.

The chain carries TRBV5-6 and TRBJ1-2; the D is unclear. Trimming shortened V by 1 base and J by 5 bases, and 12 bases separated the two germline ends. Looked up from germline, CDR1 is SGHDT and CDR2 is YYEEEE. The CDR3 sequence is 14 residues long. CDR3: CASSLPFPGYGYTF. In DNA form, the CDR3 reads TGTGCCAGCAGCTTGCCCTTCCCAGGATATGGCTACACCTTC.

This chain joins TRBV11-2 and TRBJ2-7; no reliable D call. CDR1 is SGHAT and CDR2 is FQNNGV in the germline V gene. V lost 4 bases, J lost 0 bases, and 10 bases lay in between. The CDR3 loop spans 14 amino acids. In nucleotides, the CDR3 is TGTGCCAGCAGCTCCTCACTTAGCTCCTACGAGCAGTACTTC. Translation: CASSSSLSSYEQYF. Full variable domain (missing parts from reference TRBV11-2 and TRBJ2-7): EAGVAQSPRYKIIEKRQSVAFWCNPISGHATLYWYQQILGQGPKLLIQFQNNGVVDDSQLPKDRFSAERLKGVDSTLKIQPAKLEDSAVYLCASSSSLSSYEQYFGPGTRLTVT.

V usage is TRBV29-1 and J usage is TRBJ1-1, with D hard to call. Germline assignment: CDR1 SQVTM and CDR2 ANQGSEA. The CDR3 length is 8 residues. With 6 bases removed from V and 11 bases from J, the gap between germline ends came to 7 bases. The CDR3 sequence is CSVTRAFF. The DNA for the CDR3 is TGCAGCGTCACAAGGGCTTTCTTT.